Listed below are T cell receptor beta chains from one sample, sequenced in a study of cytomegalovirus exposure and HLA in healthy donors. Measured with immunoSEQ multiplex PCR; TCRdb has only the in-frame clones, and not every one. The sample lists 150,000 or so clones; 80% were seen once. Sequenced sample: PBMCs. The origin of the receptors is a man aged 45-60 years in good health and CMV-seronegative. The CDR3 runs from the conserved cysteine through the conserved F or W. The order of the fields is D gene, J gene, clone size, V gene, CDR3 DNA, CDR3 protein. The D gene is left open where the match is weak. Where a row states a size, it is once, few, many or the class of an expanded clone; other rows omit it.

d_call: .; j_call: TRBJ1-4; clone_size: .; v_call: TRBV9; cdr3_nt: TGTGCCAGCAGCGTAGCCCCAGGGGCGTACGAAAAACTGTTTTTT; cdr3_aa: CASSVAPGAYEKLFF
d_call: TRBD1; j_call: TRBJ2-5; clone_size: .; v_call: TRBV7-7; cdr3_nt: TGTGCCAGCAGCTTAGGGGACAGCCCGGGGACCCAGTACTTC; cdr3_aa: CASSLGDSPGTQYF
d_call: TRBD1; j_call: TRBJ2-7; clone_size: .; v_call: TRBV5-1; cdr3_nt: TGCGCCAGCAGCGTAGAGACTCCGGGACAGGGAAGTTACGAGCAGTACTTC; cdr3_aa: CASSVETPGQGSYEQYF
d_call: .; j_call: TRBJ1-1; clone_size: .; v_call: TRBV14; cdr3_nt: TGTGCCAGCAGCCACAGCGGCGTAGCTTTCTTT; cdr3_aa: CASSHSGVAFF
d_call: TRBD1; j_call: TRBJ2-6; clone_size: once; v_call: TRBV19; cdr3_nt: TGTGCCAGTAGTGGCCAGGGGGCGCCTGGGGCCAACGTCCTGACTTTC; cdr3_aa: CASSGQGAPGANVLTF
d_call: .; j_call: TRBJ1-6; clone_size: .; v_call: TRBV7-8; cdr3_nt: TGTGCCAGCAGCTTACAATCTAATTCACCCCTCCACTTT; cdr3_aa: CASSLQSNSPLHF
d_call: .; j_call: TRBJ1-4; clone_size: .; v_call: TRBV30; cdr3_nt: TGTGCCTGGAGTTTTGGAGGGGCTCTTGATGAAAAACTGTTTTTT; cdr3_aa: CAWSFGGALDEKLFF
d_call: TRBD1; j_call: TRBJ1-2; clone_size: few; v_call: TRBV13; cdr3_nt: TGTGCCAGCAGCTCCCACAGGGGGCAGAACGGCTACACCTTC; cdr3_aa: CASSSHRGQNGYTF
d_call: .; j_call: TRBJ1-4; clone_size: .; v_call: TRBV4-1; cdr3_nt: TGCGCCAGCAGCCAAGAGGGGGGTTCTGAAAAACTGTTTTTT; cdr3_aa: CASSQEGGSEKLFF
d_call: .; j_call: TRBJ1-1; clone_size: .; v_call: TRBV29-1; cdr3_nt: TGCAGCGGATTGGGTAGGGGCCAGAGGTCTGAAGCTTTCTTT; cdr3_aa: CSGLGRGQRSEAFF
d_call: .; j_call: TRBJ1-3; clone_size: .; v_call: TRBV6-6; cdr3_nt: TGTGCCAGCAGCCGACCTCTCAGGGGAACTGGAAACACCATATATTTT; cdr3_aa: CASSRPLRGTGNTIYF
d_call: TRBD2; j_call: TRBJ2-3; clone_size: .; v_call: TRBV7-9; cdr3_nt: TGTGCCAGCAGCACCAGGACTAGCGGGACCGCAGATACGCAGTATTTT; cdr3_aa: CASSTRTSGTADTQYF
d_call: .; j_call: TRBJ2-3; clone_size: .; v_call: TRBV4-1; cdr3_nt: TGCGCCAGCAGCCAAGAATTCGGGGGTGGCGGAACCGCCTTCACAGATACGCAGTATTTT; cdr3_aa: CASSQEFGGGGTAFTDTQYF
d_call: TRBD1; j_call: TRBJ1-1; clone_size: .; v_call: TRBV4-2; cdr3_nt: TGTGCCAGCAGCCAAGATAACTCCAGGGACAGGGACACTGAAGCTTTCTTT; cdr3_aa: CASSQDNSRDRDTEAFF
d_call: .; j_call: TRBJ2-7; clone_size: .; v_call: TRBV7-9; cdr3_nt: TGTGCCAGCAGCTTAACGGGGACAAGCCAAGCCGAGCAGTACTTC; cdr3_aa: CASSLTGTSQAEQYF
d_call: TRBD1; j_call: TRBJ1-3; clone_size: .; v_call: TRBV6-6; cdr3_nt: TGTGCCAGCAGCCGGGACAGCTCTGGAAACACCATATATTTT; cdr3_aa: CASSRDSSGNTIYF
d_call: TRBD2; j_call: TRBJ2-3; clone_size: .; v_call: TRBV5-4; cdr3_nt: TGTGCCAGCAGCTTGCGTACTAGCGGGGCAGCAGATACGCAGTATTTT; cdr3_aa: CASSLRTSGAADTQYF
d_call: .; j_call: TRBJ2-5; clone_size: .; v_call: TRBV5-1; cdr3_nt: TGCGCCAGCAGATCCGGAGAGCAAGAGACCCAGTACTTC; cdr3_aa: CASRSGEQETQYF
d_call: .; j_call: TRBJ2-7; clone_size: .; v_call: TRBV5-5; cdr3_nt: TGTGCCAGCAGTTGGACAGCGAACTACGAGCAGTACTTC; cdr3_aa: CASSWTANYEQYF
d_call: .; j_call: TRBJ1-1; clone_size: .; v_call: TRBV7-8; cdr3_nt: TGTGCCAGCAGCCGGGCGGGACGGCACACTGAAGCTTTCTTT; cdr3_aa: CASSRAGRHTEAFF
d_call: TRBD1; j_call: TRBJ1-1; clone_size: .; v_call: TRBV11-3; cdr3_nt: TGTGCCAGCAGCTTATCGTCTGGGGGGACAGCCGTCCTTAACACTGAAGCTTTCTTT; cdr3_aa: CASSLSSGGTAVLNTEAFF
d_call: .; j_call: TRBJ1-2; clone_size: .; v_call: TRBV19; cdr3_nt: TGTGCCAGTAGTATTCCGACTACAGGGAGTGGCTACACCTTC; cdr3_aa: CASSIPTTGSGYTF
d_call: .; j_call: TRBJ2-7; clone_size: .; v_call: TRBV21-1; cdr3_nt: TGTGCCAGCATCGAAGGTGGGGGGGTAGTCTACGAGCAGTACTTC; cdr3_aa: CASIEGGGVVYEQYF
d_call: .; j_call: TRBJ2-3; clone_size: .; v_call: TRBV5-6; cdr3_nt: TGTGCCAGCAGCTTGGGGGCTAGCGCCACAGATACGCAGTATTTT; cdr3_aa: CASSLGASATDTQYF
d_call: TRBD2; j_call: TRBJ2-7; clone_size: .; v_call: TRBV5-6; cdr3_nt: TGTGCCAGCAGTCGACAGGCTCGGGGGGGGTGGGGGAGCTACGAGCAGTACTTC; cdr3_aa: CASSRQARGGWGSYEQYF
d_call: .; j_call: TRBJ1-1; clone_size: .; v_call: TRBV2; cdr3_nt: TGTGCCAGCAGTGAACGGCGTTTGGACTGGACTGAAGCTTTCTTT; cdr3_aa: CASSERRLDWTEAFF
d_call: .; j_call: TRBJ1-2; clone_size: .; v_call: TRBV18; cdr3_nt: TGTGCCAGCTCACCAACCCGCGATGGCTACACCTTC; cdr3_aa: CASSPTRDGYTF
d_call: .; j_call: TRBJ2-7; clone_size: .; v_call: TRBV9; cdr3_nt: TGTGCCAGCAGCGAGGGGCAGCCTTCGAACGAGCAGTACTTC; cdr3_aa: CASSEGQPSNEQYF
d_call: .; j_call: TRBJ2-2; clone_size: .; v_call: TRBV7-6; cdr3_nt: TGTGCCAGCAGCTTAGGGCAGGCCGTCGTTTTGACCGGGGAGCTGTTTTTT; cdr3_aa: CASSLGQAVVLTGELFF
d_call: TRBD2; j_call: TRBJ2-5; clone_size: .; v_call: TRBV11-3; cdr3_nt: TGTGCCAGCAGCCCCTTGGCCGGGGGGGAGACCCAGTACTTC; cdr3_aa: CASSPLAGGETQYF
d_call: TRBD1; j_call: TRBJ1-2; clone_size: .; v_call: TRBV7-3; cdr3_nt: TGTGCCAGCAGCTCGGGACAGGGGGCTGGCTACACCTTC; cdr3_aa: CASSSGQGAGYTF
d_call: TRBD2; j_call: TRBJ2-5; clone_size: few; v_call: TRBV5-6; cdr3_nt: TGTGCCAGCAGCATAGCGGGACTACAAGAGACCCAGTACTTC; cdr3_aa: CASSIAGLQETQYF
d_call: TRBD1; j_call: TRBJ2-7; clone_size: .; v_call: TRBV6-5; cdr3_nt: TGTGCCAGCAGTTACAGGACAGGGCCGCAGTACTTC; cdr3_aa: CASSYRTGPQYF
d_call: TRBD2; j_call: TRBJ2-2; clone_size: .; v_call: TRBV19; cdr3_nt: TGTGCCAGTAGTATCCCTAAACTAGCGGGAGGCACCGGGGAGCTGTTTTTT; cdr3_aa: CASSIPKLAGGTGELFF
d_call: .; j_call: TRBJ2-5; clone_size: .; v_call: TRBV6-5; cdr3_nt: TGTGCCAGCAGTTACTCGAACCTAGCGGAGACCCAGTACTTC; cdr3_aa: CASSYSNLAETQYF
d_call: .; j_call: TRBJ2-1; clone_size: .; v_call: TRBV5-1; cdr3_nt: TGCGCCAGCAGCTTGAGGAGGCTGGATGAGCAGTTCTTC; cdr3_aa: CASSLRRLDEQFF
d_call: TRBD2; j_call: TRBJ2-3; clone_size: .; v_call: TRBV13; cdr3_nt: TGTGCCAGCAGCTTAAGATGGGGAACTAGCGGGCCTCGGGTGCCAGATACGCAGTATTTT; cdr3_aa: CASSLRWGTSGPRVPDTQYF
d_call: .; j_call: TRBJ1-2; clone_size: .; v_call: TRBV6-5; cdr3_nt: TGTGCCAGCAGTTACTCCGACTCCTTACAAGATGGCTACACCTTC; cdr3_aa: CASSYSDSLQDGYTF
d_call: TRBD1; j_call: TRBJ2-6; clone_size: .; v_call: TRBV2; cdr3_nt: TGTGCCAGCAGGCTGACAGGGTTCGGGGCCAACGTCCTGACTTTC; cdr3_aa: CASRLTGFGANVLTF
d_call: TRBD1; j_call: TRBJ2-7; clone_size: .; v_call: TRBV28; cdr3_nt: TGTGCCAGCTACGGACAGGGGACTTTCTACGAGCAGTACTTC; cdr3_aa: CASYGQGTFYEQYF
d_call: .; j_call: TRBJ1-6; clone_size: .; v_call: TRBV6-5; cdr3_nt: TGTGCCAGCAGTCAGGGCCAGTCTAATTCACCCCTCCACTTT; cdr3_aa: CASSQGQSNSPLHF
d_call: .; j_call: TRBJ2-7; clone_size: few; v_call: TRBV11-3; cdr3_nt: TGTGCCAGCAGCTTAGGGGAGGACTACGAGCAGTACTTC; cdr3_aa: CASSLGEDYEQYF
d_call: .; j_call: TRBJ2-1; clone_size: .; v_call: TRBV14; cdr3_nt: TGTGCCAGCAGCCAAGTACGTAGCCCCCACTCCTACAATGAGCAGTTCTTC; cdr3_aa: CASSQVRSPHSYNEQFF
d_call: .; j_call: TRBJ1-2; clone_size: .; v_call: TRBV19; cdr3_nt: TGTGCCAGTTGGCGGGGCCTCTATGGCTACACCTTC; cdr3_aa: CASWRGLYGYTF
d_call: TRBD1; j_call: TRBJ1-2; clone_size: once; v_call: TRBV27; cdr3_nt: TGTGCCAGCAGTTCCCGGGACAGCCCCTATGGCTACACCTTC; cdr3_aa: CASSSRDSPYGYTF
d_call: .; j_call: TRBJ2-3; clone_size: .; v_call: TRBV29-1; cdr3_nt: TGCAGCGTTGTGCACAGTAGCACAGATACGCAGTATTTT; cdr3_aa: CSVVHSSTDTQYF
d_call: TRBD2; j_call: TRBJ2-7; clone_size: .; v_call: TRBV7-9; cdr3_nt: TGTGCCAGTAGCGGGGGGATGCTCTACGAGCAGTACTTC; cdr3_aa: CASSGGMLYEQYF
d_call: .; j_call: TRBJ2-7; clone_size: .; v_call: TRBV30; cdr3_nt: TGTGCCTGGGCTAGATCCGTCGAGCAGTACTTC; cdr3_aa: CAWARSVEQYF
d_call: TRBD1; j_call: TRBJ2-1; clone_size: .; v_call: TRBV6-6; cdr3_nt: TGTGCCAGCTCCGGGACAGGGGGATACAATGAGCAGTTCTTC; cdr3_aa: CASSGTGGYNEQFF
d_call: TRBD2; j_call: TRBJ2-1; clone_size: .; v_call: TRBV19; cdr3_nt: TGTGCCAGTAGTACTTCCTCAGCGGGGGGGTTTTACAATGAGCAGTTCTTC; cdr3_aa: CASSTSSAGGFYNEQFF
d_call: .; j_call: TRBJ1-5; clone_size: .; v_call: TRBV7-9; cdr3_nt: TGTGCCAGCAGCAGTCTGTGGGGAGGGGGGATTCAGCCCCAGCATTTT; cdr3_aa: CASSSLWGGGIQPQHF
d_call: TRBD1; j_call: TRBJ2-6; clone_size: once; v_call: TRBV27; cdr3_nt: TGTGCCAGCAGTGCGACAGGGGGCCGCTCTGGGGCCAACGTCCTGACTTTC; cdr3_aa: CASSATGGRSGANVLTF
d_call: .; j_call: TRBJ1-1; clone_size: .; v_call: TRBV28; cdr3_nt: TGTGCCAGCAGCTCTCTGAGTGAAGCTTTCTTT; cdr3_aa: CASSSLSEAFF
d_call: .; j_call: TRBJ1-5; clone_size: .; v_call: TRBV11-3; cdr3_nt: TGTGCCAGCAGCTTAGGTTCCTACCCCCAGCATTTT; cdr3_aa: CASSLGSYPQHF
d_call: .; j_call: TRBJ1-5; clone_size: .; v_call: TRBV10-1; cdr3_nt: TGCGCCAGCAGTGAGACCCCCAGGGATAAAGGGTCGACCAATCAGCCCCAGCATTTT; cdr3_aa: CASSETPRDKGSTNQPQHF
d_call: TRBD2; j_call: TRBJ2-2; clone_size: .; v_call: TRBV11-3; cdr3_nt: TGTGCCAGCAGCTCACGGGAGGACACCGGGGAGCTGTTTTTT; cdr3_aa: CASSSREDTGELFF
d_call: TRBD1; j_call: TRBJ2-1; clone_size: .; v_call: TRBV9; cdr3_nt: TGTGCCAGCAGCAAAGGACAGGGGGTGGGTGAGCAGTTCTTC; cdr3_aa: CASSKGQGVGEQFF